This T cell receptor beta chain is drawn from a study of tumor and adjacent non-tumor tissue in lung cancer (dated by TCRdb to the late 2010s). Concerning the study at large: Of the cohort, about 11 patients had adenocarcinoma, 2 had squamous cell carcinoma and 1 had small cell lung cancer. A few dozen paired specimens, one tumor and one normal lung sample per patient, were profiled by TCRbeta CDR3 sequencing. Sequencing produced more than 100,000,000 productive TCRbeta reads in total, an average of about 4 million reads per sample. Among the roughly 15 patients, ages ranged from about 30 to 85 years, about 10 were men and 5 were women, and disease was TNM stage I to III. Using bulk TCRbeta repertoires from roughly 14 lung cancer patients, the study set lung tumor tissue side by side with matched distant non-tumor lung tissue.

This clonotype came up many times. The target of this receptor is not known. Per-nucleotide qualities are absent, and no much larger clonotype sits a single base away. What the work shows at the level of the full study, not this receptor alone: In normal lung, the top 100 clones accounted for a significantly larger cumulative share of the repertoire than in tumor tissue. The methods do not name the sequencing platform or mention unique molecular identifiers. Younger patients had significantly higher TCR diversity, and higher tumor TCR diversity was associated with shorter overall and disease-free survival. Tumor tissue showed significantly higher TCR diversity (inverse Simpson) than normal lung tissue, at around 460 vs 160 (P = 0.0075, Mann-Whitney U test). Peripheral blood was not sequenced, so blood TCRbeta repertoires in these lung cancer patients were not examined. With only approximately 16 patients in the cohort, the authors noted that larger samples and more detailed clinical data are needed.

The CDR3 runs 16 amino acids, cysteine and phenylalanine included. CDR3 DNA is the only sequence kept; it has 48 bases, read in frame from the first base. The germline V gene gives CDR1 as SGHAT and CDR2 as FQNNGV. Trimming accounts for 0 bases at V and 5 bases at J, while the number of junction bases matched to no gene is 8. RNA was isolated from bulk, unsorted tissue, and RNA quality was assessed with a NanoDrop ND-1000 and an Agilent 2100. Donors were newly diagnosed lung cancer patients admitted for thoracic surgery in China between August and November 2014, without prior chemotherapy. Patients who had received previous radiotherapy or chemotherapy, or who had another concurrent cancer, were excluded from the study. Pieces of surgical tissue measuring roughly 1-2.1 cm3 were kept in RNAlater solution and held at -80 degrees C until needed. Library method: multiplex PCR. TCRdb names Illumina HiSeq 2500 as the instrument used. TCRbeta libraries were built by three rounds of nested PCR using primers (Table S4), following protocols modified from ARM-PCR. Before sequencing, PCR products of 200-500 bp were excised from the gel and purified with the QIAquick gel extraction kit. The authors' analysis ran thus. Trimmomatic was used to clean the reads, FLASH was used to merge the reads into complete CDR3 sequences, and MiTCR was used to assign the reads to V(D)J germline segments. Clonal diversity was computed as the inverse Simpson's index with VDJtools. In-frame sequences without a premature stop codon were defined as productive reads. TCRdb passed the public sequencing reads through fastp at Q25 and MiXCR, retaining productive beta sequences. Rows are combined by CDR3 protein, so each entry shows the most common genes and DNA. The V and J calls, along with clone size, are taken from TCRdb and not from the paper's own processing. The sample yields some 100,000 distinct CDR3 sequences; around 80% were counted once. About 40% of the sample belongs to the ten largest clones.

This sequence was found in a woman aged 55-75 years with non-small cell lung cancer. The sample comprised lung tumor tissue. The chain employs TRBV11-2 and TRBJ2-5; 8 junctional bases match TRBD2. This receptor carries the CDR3 CASSLEAGAGGETQYF. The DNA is TGTGCCAGCAGCTTAGAAGCGGGGGCCGGAGGGGAGACCCAGTACTTC.